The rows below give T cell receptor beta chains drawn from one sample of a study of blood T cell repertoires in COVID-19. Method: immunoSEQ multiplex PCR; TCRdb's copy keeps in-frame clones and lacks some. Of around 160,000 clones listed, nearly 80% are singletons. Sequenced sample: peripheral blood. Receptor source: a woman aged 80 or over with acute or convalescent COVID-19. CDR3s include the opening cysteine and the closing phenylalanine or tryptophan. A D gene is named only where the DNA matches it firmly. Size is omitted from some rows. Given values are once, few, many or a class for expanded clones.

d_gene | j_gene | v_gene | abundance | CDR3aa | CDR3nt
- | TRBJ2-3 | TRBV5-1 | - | CASSLETARVADTQYF | TGCGCCAGCAGCTTGGAGACAGCCCGAGTCGCAGATACGCAGTATTTT
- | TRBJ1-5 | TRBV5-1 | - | CASSLTPNSGQPQHF | TGCGCCAGCAGCTTAACACCTAACTCGGGTCAGCCCCAGCATTTT
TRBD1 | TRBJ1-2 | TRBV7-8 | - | CASSRGQGTGGYTF | TGTGCCAGCAGCAGAGGACAGGGAACAGGCGGCTACACCTTC
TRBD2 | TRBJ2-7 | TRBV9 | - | CASSQGLAGGPYEQYF | TGTGCCAGCAGCCAAGGCCTAGCGGGAGGGCCGTACGAGCAGTACTTC
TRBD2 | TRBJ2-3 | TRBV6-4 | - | CASSDTRGSTDTQYF | TGTGCCAGCAGTGATACGCGGGGGAGCACAGATACGCAGTATTTT
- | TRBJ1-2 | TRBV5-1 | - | CASSPGAVYGYTF | TGCGCCAGCAGCCCTGGGGCAGTCTATGGCTACACCTTC
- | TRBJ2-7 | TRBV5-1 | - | CASSLGQGLGQYF | TGCGCCAGCAGCTTGGGGCAGGGCCTAGGGCAGTACTTC
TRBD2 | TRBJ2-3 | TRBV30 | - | CAWSDSAGGPDTQYF | TGTGCCTGGAGTGATTCAGCGGGAGGGCCGGATACGCAGTATTTT
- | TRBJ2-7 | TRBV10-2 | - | CASKDSQLSYEQYF | TGCGCCAGCAAAGACAGTCAGCTATCCTACGAGCAGTACTTC
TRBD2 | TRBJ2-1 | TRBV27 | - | CASTRLAGGSSYNEQFF | TGTGCCAGCACCCGACTAGCGGGGGGCAGCTCCTACAATGAGCAGTTCTTC
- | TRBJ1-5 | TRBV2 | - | CASSVGGSNQPQHF | TGTGCCAGCAGTGTGGGGGGGAGCAATCAGCCCCAGCATTTT
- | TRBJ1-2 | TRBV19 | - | CASNSRWDRGAYGYTF | TGTGCCAGTAATTCCAGATGGGACCGGGGGGCCTATGGCTACACCTTC
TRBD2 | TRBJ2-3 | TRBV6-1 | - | CASSEFSGSQVGGDTQYF | TGTGCCAGCAGTGAGTTTAGCGGGAGCCAGGTCGGCGGGGATACGCAGTATTTT
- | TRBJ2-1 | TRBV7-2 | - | CASSSGFTSYNEQFF | TGTGCCAGCAGTTCCGGGTTCACCTCCTACAATGAGCAGTTCTTC
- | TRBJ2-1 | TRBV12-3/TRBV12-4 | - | CASSPPPVF | TGTGCCAGCAGTCCCCCCCCGGTCTTC
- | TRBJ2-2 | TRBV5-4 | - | CASSLDPGVGELFF | TGTGCCAGCAGCTTGGATCCAGGGGTCGGGGAGCTGTTTTTT
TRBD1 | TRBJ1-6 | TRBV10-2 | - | CASSEVRGSPLHF | TGCGCCAGCAGTGAGGTCAGGGGGTCACCCCTCCACTTT
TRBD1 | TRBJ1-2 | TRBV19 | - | CASSTRQGTYGYTF | TGTGCCAGTAGTACCCGACAGGGGACCTATGGCTACACCTTC
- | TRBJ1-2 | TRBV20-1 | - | CSASDASLNYGYTF | TGCAGTGCTAGTGATGCGAGCCTTAACTATGGCTACACCTTC
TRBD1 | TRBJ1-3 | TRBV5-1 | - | CASQQGAGGNTIYF | TGCGCCAGCCAGCAGGGGGCTGGAGGAAACACCATATATTTT
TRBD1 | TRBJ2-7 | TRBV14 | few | CASSPLGQSSYEQYF | TGTGCCAGCAGCCCCCTGGGACAGTCCTCCTACGAGCAGTACTTC
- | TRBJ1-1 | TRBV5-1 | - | CASSRVPLDAAGYEAFF | TGCGCCAGCAGCAGGGTCCCCCTCGACGCGGCGGGCTATGAAGCTTTCTTT
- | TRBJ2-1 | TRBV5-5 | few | CASSLSVYNEQFF | TGTGCCAGCAGCCTAAGTGTCTACAATGAGCAGTTCTTC
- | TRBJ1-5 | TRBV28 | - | CATKQGGSNQPQHF | TGTGCCACCAAGCAGGGCGGCAGCAATCAGCCCCAGCATTTT
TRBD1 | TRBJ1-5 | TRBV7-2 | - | CASRPTGGNQPQHF | TGTGCCAGCAGGCCGACAGGGGGTAATCAGCCCCAGCATTTT
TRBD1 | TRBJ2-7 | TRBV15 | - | CATRVGGQVYEQYF | TGTGCCACCAGGGTAGGGGGACAGGTCTACGAGCAGTACTTC
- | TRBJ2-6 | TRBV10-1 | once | CASSAEGAGANVLTF | TGCGCCAGCAGTGCTGAGGGAGCTGGGGCCAACGTCCTGACTTTC
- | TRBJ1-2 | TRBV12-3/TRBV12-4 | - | CASSSGYYGYTF | TGTGCCAGCAGTTCGGGGTATTATGGCTACACCTTC
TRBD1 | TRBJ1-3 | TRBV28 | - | CASIPWTGVNTIYF | TGTGCCAGCATCCCATGGACAGGGGTAAACACCATATATTTT
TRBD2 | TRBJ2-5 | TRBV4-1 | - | CASSPGGETQYF | TGCGCCAGCAGCCCCGGGGGGGAGACCCAGTACTTC